The clone carrying this T cell receptor beta chain was seen a handful of times. Its antigen is not known. The gene names given are mouse names. Sequencing ends 4 residues short of the CDR3 end; the germline J gene provides the rest. Extracted RNA was reverse transcribed into cDNA, the sequencing template. Data came from immunoSEQ multiplex PCR; TCRdb stores just in-frame clones and leaves some out. The sample holds several thousand clones, and no clone turns up only once. Indicated time point: mouse skin 6 weeks after grafting, around onset of hair loss. This specimen belongs to a study of CD8+ T cells in alopecia areata. Study-level information: C3H/HeJ donors with spontaneous alopecia, about 6-12 months old, supplied skin grafts to approximately 7-11-week-old female C3H/HeJ mice.

This CDR3 comprises 16 residues. Germline V gene data show CDR1 as GKSSPN and CDR2 as SITVG. Findings of the study overall: Alopecia totalis/universalis scalp especially showed more expanded CD8+ clones than normal scalp.

This rearrangement joins TRBV31 to TRBJ2-5, with 10 bases identical to TRBD2. Here the sequenced sample was skin, taken at week 6. This sequence originates from a C3H/HeJ mouse with alopecia areata. The MHC haplotype of the strain is H2-k. The CDR3: CAWSPPLGGRKDTQYF. The DNA read from the CDR3 is TGTGCCTGGAGTCCACCTCTGGGGGGGCGCAAGGAC.